This T cell receptor beta chain was obtained from a study of PD-1 blockade in classical Hodgkin lymphoma (dated by TCRdb to about 2020). As for the study more broadly: Nivolumab dosing was 3 mg/kg intravenously every 2 weeks, continuing until either disease progression or unacceptable toxicity. The study used TCR beta sequencing and CyTOF to define a peripheral blood immune signature of response to PD-1 blockade in classical Hodgkin lymphoma.

The paper as a whole reports these results and caveats: Lower diversity was seen in patients whose nivolumab began less than 1 year after ASCT, and these patients were left out of later analyses so that immune reconstitution would not confound the results. A significant rise by C4D1 was seen in CD4+ but not CD8+ TCR diversity (p=0.0027 vs p=0.16), with the rise being most apparent in complete responders (p=0.02). Baseline diversity similar to that of newly diagnosed patients was observed in trial patients achieving complete response, whereas significantly lower diversity was observed in partial responders and progressors. The study was restricted to a single clinical trial cohort, and the causes of repertoire differences, possibly disease activity or prior therapy, were left undefined. Newly diagnosed patients were reported to have lower baseline TCR diversity than healthy donors, and relapsed/refractory patients were reported to have lower baseline TCR diversity still.

The time point label of this sample denotes: cycle 2 day 1 (C2D1) of nivolumab. All trial patients had relapsed after autologous stem cell transplantation, with cohorts A, B and C differing in prior brentuximab vedotin exposure. A total of roughly 57 patients with relapsed/refractory classical Hodgkin lymphoma made up the trial cohort, and each patient's best overall response was complete response, partial response or progressive disease. In the multi-cohort phase II CheckMate 205 trial, trial patients received single-agent nivolumab. An independent review committee assessed best overall response by applying the 2007 International Working Group response criteria. Trial PBMCs were obtained immediately prior to nivolumab initiation (C1D1) and on therapy at cycle 2 day 1 and cycle 4 day 1. Peripheral blood was collected in 8 mL Vacutainer Cell Preparation Tubes, from which PBMCs were isolated by centrifugation and then cryopreserved.

The Qiagen DNeasy kit was used to extract genomic DNA both from unsorted PBMCs and from the negatively selected CD4+ and CD8+ fractions. Amplification of TCR beta CDR3 regions was done by immunoSEQ multiplex PCR with primers that anneal to V and J segments. Amplification bias was minimized using a synthetic immune receptor repertoire, and residual bias was removed computationally after sequencing. As for the authors' bioinformatics: Repertoire diversity was quantified as the Shannon entropy index using custom Python scripts. The unsorted, CD4+ and CD8+ repertoires were each analyzed separately, with the exception of combined analyses, where CD4+ and CD8+ sequences were merged in silico. A clone was considered expanded if an increase in frequency of at least 2-fold after treatment relative to C1D1 was found, and a pseudocount of 0.5 was applied to clones undetected at baseline. Singleton clones were defined as clones with 0 or 1 copy at C1D1, and non-singleton clones were defined as clones with 2 or more copies. By matching protein sequences in sorted samples from the same patient, clones expanded in unsorted samples were annotated as CD4+, CD8+ or unknown. Wilcoxon tests on paired samples were used to test changes in diversity from C1D1 to C4D1. TCRdb mirrors the immuneACCESS table, restricted to in-frame sequences. Some clones are absent from its copies; in checked studies, under half trace to an unresolved V gene, and the reason for the others is unknown. The V and J calls and clone size come from that table; D and trimming were worked out from the DNA. The sample includes over 90,000 clones, with about 91% observed a single time. Around a tenth of the sample is held by the ten biggest clonotypes.

From its cysteine to its phenylalanine, the CDR3 spans 15 amino acids. Of all the DNA, just the CDR3 is kept, 45 bases in frame from base 1. As encoded in the germline V gene (reference sequence), CDR1 is MNHEY while CDR2 is SMNVEV. V trim: 6 bases; J trim: 2 bases; unmatched bases: 9. Concerning this clone itself: The specificity of this receptor is unknown. No per-base quality is available; no much larger clone lies one base away.

This chain joins TRBV27 to TRBJ2-7; 8 nucleotides in the junction match TRBD2. Sequencing used peripheral blood mononuclear cells (PBMCs), obtained before the second cycle of nivolumab. The clonotype originates from a human donor with classical Hodgkin lymphoma. The DNA sequence reads TGTGCCAGCAGGAGAATAGGGCGGGGGGCCTACGAGCAGTACTTC. This is translated as CASRRIGRGAYEQYF.